The 9 T cell receptor beta chains below all came from one sample that was sequenced in a study of blood T cell repertoires in COVID-19. Sequencing was performed with immunoSEQ multiplex PCR; in TCRdb, only in-frame clones are kept and a portion is missing. The profile shows more than 250,000 clones, approximately 86% of them singletons. Material: peripheral blood. These receptors originate from a man aged 18 to 35 with active or convalescent COVID-19.

The gene calls are TRBV21-1 and TRBJ1-6; the table's D call, TRBD1, was not checked against the DNA. TRBV21-1 is reported as a pseudogene. The CDR3 extends over 19 amino acids. The CDR3 loop is CASSKPIRGRTGFNSPLHF. The CDR3, as DNA: TGTGCCAGCAGCAAACCCATAAGGGGAAGAACAGGGTTTAATTCACCCCTCCACTTT.

V usage is TRBV30 and J usage is TRBJ2-1; TRBD2 matches 7 bases. This CDR3 is built from 13 residues. V shed 2 bases and J 8 bases; nucleotides not matched to a gene: 6. From germline, CDR1 is GTSNPN and CDR2 SVGIG (reference sequence). This chain's CDR3 is CAWSLGRAHEQFF. CDR3 bases: TGTGCCTGGAGTCTAGGGAGGGCCCATGAGCAGTTCTTC.

V and J are TRBV11-3 and TRBJ2-1; 13 bases match TRBD2. The CDR3 is 16 residues long. V dropped 1 base and J dropped 5; count of bases not matched to a gene: 2. Germline-derived CDR1 and CDR2 are SGHNT and YENEEA. CDR3 sequence: CASSLGLAGGHNEQFF. The CDR3 DNA follows: TGTGCCAGCAGCTTAGGACTAGCGGGGGGACACAATGAGCAGTTCTTC. The full variable domain, with the rest looked up from reference TRBV11-3 and TRBJ2-1, is EAGVVQSPRYKIIEKKQPVAFWCNPISGHNTLYWYLQNLGQGPELLIRYENEEAVDDSQLPKDRFSAERLKGVDSTLKIQPAELGDSAVYLCASSLGLAGGHNEQFFGPGTRLTVL.

V is TRBV4-1 and J is TRBJ2-7; 7 bases agree with TRBD2. Looked up from germline, CDR1 is MGHRA and CDR2 is YSYEKL. V trimming: 0 bases; J trimming: 4 bases; junction bases outside the gene matches: 3. The CDR3 loop spans 14 amino acids. The CDR3 DNA is TGCGCCAGCAGCCAAGACCCGGGGGGATACGAGCAGTACTTC. Its protein is CASSQDPGGYEQYF.

This clone was seen more than once but under ten times. J is TRBJ1-2 and V is TRBV6-6; TRBD1 is a possible D gene (6 bases). Trimming took 7 bases from V and 7 from J, leaving 25 bases between them. The germline CDR1 and CDR2 sequences are MNHNY and SVGAGI (reference sequence). CDR3 length equals 16 residues. The CDR3 nucleotides are TGTGCCAGCACCGACCGGCCCCCACAGGGTTCAGCTGGCTACACCTTC. Its protein is CASTDRPPQGSAGYTF.

The chain carries TRBV19 and TRBJ1-2, with a weak D call TRBD1 (5 bases). The CDR3 is 13 residues long. Germline V gene sequence: CDR1 LNHDA, CDR2 SQIVND (reference sequence). V was clipped by 5 bases and J by 5 bases, with 12 bases between them. CDR3 amino acids: CASSGLGGYGYTF. Written as DNA, the CDR3 is TGTGCCAGTAGTGGTCTGGGGGGTTATGGCTACACCTTC.

The chain is built from TRBV7-2 and TRBJ2-1; D unresolved. Per germline, CDR1 SGHTA and CDR2 FQGNSA. V was cut by 5 bases and J by 0 bases, with 11 bases left in between. The CDR3 consists of 15 residues. The CDR3 DNA follows: TGTGCCAGCAGCACGGGTCCCAGCTCCTACAATGAGCAGTTCTTC. As protein: CASSTGPSSYNEQFF.

The rearrangement links TRBV28 to TRBJ1-3; D is ambiguous. Trimming cost V 4 bases and J 3 bases, with 4 bases left between them. The germline gives CDR1 MDHEN, CDR2 SYDVKM. CDR3 length: 12 amino acids. For the CDR3, the DNA is TGTGCCAGCAGTTCCAATGGAAACACCATATATTTT. It yields the protein CASSSNGNTIYF.

This chain joins TRBV29-1 and TRBJ2-3; D unresolved. The CDR3 sequence is 12 residues long. V was shortened by 8 bases and J by 1 base, with 10 bases between the two germline ends. Germline values: CDR1 SQVTM, CDR2 ANQGSEA. CDR3 sequence: CSMTGGTDTQYF. In nucleotides, the CDR3 is TGCAGCATGACTGGCGGCACAGATACGCAGTATTTT.